This section outlines one TCR beta chain sequence together with its context. The antigen remains undetermined. The CDR3 sequence is 13 residues long. Germline assignment: CDR1 SNHLY and CDR2 FYNNEI. V lost 6 bases, J lost 0 bases, and 8 bases lay in between. Assay: immunoSEQ multiplex PCR; the TCRdb copy retains only in-frame clones and omits some. This table has around 90,000 clones, around nine tenths appearing once. This sample is part of a study of T cell responses to AZD1222 COVID-19 vaccine. Study conclusions and caveats: Possibly, clonal diversity was underestimated; donors were largely white British and included more females. Researchers report vaccine-associated CD4 TCRs spanning spike, with dominance at 160-218 and 743-854. Targeting of unmutated variant regions was reportedly seen in nearly half of spike-specific TCRs. Only 5 or 6 individuals given AZD1222 were seropositive at baseline.

The chain uses TRBV2 and TRBJ1-2, with a weak D call TRBD1 (5 bases). Sequenced material: peripheral blood, taken on day 0 of MenACWY control vaccination. This receptor was identified in an adult in good health. Here the CDR3 reads CASRQDTNYGYTF. The DNA of the CDR3 is TGTGCCAGCAGACAGGACACTAACTATGGCTACACCTTC.